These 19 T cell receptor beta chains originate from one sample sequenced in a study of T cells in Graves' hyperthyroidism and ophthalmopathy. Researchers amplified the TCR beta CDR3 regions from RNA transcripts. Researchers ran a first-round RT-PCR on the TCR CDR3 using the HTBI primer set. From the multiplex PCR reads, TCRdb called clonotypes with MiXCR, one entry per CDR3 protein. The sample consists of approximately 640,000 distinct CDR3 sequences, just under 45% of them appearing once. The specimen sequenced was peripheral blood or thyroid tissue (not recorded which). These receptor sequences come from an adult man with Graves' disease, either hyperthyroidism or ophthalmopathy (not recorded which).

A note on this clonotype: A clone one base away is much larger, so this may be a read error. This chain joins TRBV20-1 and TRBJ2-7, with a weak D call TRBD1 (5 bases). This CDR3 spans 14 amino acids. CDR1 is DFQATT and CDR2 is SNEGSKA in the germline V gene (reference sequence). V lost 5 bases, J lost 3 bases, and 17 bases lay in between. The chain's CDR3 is CSASRREGDYEQYF. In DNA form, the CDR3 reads TGCAGTGCTTCACGACGCGAAGGGGACTACGAGCAGTACTTC.

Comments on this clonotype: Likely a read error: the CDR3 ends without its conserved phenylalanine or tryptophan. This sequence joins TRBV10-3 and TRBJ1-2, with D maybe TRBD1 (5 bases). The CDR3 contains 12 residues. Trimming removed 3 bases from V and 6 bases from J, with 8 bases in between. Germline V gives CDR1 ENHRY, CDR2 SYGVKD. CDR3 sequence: CAISERGDGYTS. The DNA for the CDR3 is TGTGCCATCAGTGAAAGAGGGGATGGCTACACCTCC.

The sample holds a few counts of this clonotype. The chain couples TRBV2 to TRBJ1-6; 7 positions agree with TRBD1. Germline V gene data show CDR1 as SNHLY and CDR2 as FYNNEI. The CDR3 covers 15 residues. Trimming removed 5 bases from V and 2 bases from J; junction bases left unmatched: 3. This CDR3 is CASSLTGAYNSPLHF. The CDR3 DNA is TGTGCCAGCAGTTTAACAGGGGCCTATAATTCACCCCTCCACTTT.

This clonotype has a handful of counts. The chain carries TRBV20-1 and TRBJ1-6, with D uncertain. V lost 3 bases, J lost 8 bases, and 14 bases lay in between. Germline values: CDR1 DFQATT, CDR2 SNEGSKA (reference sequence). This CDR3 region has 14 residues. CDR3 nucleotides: TGCAGTGCTAGTCGTGCCAGTGGGGATTCACCCCTCCACTTT. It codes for CSASRASGDSPLHF.

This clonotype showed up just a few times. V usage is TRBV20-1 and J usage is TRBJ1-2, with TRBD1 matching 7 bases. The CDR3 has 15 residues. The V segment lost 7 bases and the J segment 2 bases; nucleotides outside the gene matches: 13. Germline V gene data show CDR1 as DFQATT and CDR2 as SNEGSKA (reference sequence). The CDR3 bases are TGCAGTGGTCGGGGGGGGGAGGGGGCCAACTATGGCTACACCTTC. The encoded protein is CSGRGGEGANYGYTF.

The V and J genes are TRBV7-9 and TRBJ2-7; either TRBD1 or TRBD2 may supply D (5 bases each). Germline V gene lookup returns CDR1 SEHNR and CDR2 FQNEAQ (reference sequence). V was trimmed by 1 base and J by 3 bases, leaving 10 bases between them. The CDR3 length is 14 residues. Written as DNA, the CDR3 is TGTGCCAGCAGCTTAGAGGGACCCTACTACGAGCAGTACTTC. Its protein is CASSLEGPYYEQYF.

The CDR3 nucleotides read TGTGCCAGTAGTTATGGTATAGCCTACGAGCAGTACTTC. Amino acid sequence: CASSYGIAYEQYF. The V and J genes are TRBV19 and TRBJ2-7; D remains unclear. The CDR3 extends over 13 amino acids. V lost 5 bases and J 2 bases, leaving 10 bases between the germline ends. The germline CDR1 and CDR2 sequences are LNHDA and SQIVND (reference sequence).

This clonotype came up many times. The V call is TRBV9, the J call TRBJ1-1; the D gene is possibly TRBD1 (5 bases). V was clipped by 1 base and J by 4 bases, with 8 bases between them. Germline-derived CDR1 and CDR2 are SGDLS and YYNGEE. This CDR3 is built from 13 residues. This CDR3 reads CASSVQGLTEAFF. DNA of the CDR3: TGTGCCAGCAGCGTACAGGGCCTCACTGAAGCTTTCTTT. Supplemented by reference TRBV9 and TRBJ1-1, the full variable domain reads DSGVTQTPKHLITATGQRVTLRCSPRSGDLSVYWYQQSLDQGLQFLIQYYNGEERAKGNILERFSAQQFPDLHSELNLSSLELGDSALYFCASSVQGLTEAFFGQGTRLTVV.

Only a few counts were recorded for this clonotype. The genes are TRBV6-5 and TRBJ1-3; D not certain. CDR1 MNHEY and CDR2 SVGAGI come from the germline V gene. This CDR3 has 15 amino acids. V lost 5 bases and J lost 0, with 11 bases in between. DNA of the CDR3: TGTGCCAGCAGTCCGTCTGGGTCCTCTGGAAACACCATATATTTT. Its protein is CASSPSGSSGNTIYF.

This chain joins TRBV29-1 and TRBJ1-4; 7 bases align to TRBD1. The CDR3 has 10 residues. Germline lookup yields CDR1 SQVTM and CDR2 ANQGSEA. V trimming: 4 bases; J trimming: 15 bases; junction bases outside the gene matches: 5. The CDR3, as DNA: TGCAGCGTTGGGGAGGGACAGATGTTTTTT. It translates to CSVGEGQMFF. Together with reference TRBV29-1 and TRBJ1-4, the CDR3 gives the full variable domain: SAVISQKPSRDICQRGTSLTIQCQVDSQVTMMFWYRQQPGQSLTLIATANQGSEATYESGFVIDKFPISRPNLTFSTLTVSNMSPEDSSIYLCSVGEGQMFFGSGTQLSVL.

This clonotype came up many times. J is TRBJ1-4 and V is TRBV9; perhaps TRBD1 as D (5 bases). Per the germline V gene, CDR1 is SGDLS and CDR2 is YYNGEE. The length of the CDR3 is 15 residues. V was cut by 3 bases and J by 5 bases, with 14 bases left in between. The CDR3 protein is CASSGPGTMNEKLFF. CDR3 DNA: TGTGCCAGCAGCGGACCCGGGACGATGAATGAAAAACTGTTTTTT.

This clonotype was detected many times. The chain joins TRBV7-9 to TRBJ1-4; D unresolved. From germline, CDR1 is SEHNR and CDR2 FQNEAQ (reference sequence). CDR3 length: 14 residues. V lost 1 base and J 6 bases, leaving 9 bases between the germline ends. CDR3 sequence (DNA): TGTGCCAGCAGCTTAGGTGTGGTTGATGAAAAACTGTTTTTT. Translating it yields CASSLGVVDEKLFF.

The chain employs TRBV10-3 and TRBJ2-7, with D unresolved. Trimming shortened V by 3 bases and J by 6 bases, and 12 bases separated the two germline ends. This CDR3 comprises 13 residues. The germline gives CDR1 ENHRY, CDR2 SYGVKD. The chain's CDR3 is CAISEGPLSEQYF. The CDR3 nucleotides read TGTGCCATCAGTGAAGGGCCGTTAAGCGAGCAGTACTTC.

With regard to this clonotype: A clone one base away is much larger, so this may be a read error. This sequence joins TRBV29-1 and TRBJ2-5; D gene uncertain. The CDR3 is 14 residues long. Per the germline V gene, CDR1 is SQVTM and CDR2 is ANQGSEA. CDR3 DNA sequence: TGCAGCGTTGTCCAACACATCCTGGTGGAGAGCCAGTACTTC. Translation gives CSVVQHILVESQYF.

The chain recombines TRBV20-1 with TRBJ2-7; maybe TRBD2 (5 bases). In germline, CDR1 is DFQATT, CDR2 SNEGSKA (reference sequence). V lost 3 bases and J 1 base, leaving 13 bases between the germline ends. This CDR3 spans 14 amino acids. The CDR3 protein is CSARRSTSSYEQYF. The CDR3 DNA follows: TGCAGTGCTAGGAGAAGTACTAGTTCCTACGAGCAGTACTTC.

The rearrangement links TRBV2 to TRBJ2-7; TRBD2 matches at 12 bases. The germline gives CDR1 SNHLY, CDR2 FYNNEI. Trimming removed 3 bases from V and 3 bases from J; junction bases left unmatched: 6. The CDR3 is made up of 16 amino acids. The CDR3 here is CASSDLLAGGHYEQYF. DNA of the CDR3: TGTGCCAGCAGTGATCTTCTAGCGGGAGGGCACTACGAGCAGTACTTC.

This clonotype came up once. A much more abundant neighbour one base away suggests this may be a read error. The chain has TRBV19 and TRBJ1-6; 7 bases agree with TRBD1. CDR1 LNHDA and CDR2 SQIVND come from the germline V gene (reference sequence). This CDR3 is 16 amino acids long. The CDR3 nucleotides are TGTGCCAATAGTACGCGGACAGGCCGTTATAATTCACCCCTCCACTTT. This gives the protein CANSTRTGRYNSPLHF.

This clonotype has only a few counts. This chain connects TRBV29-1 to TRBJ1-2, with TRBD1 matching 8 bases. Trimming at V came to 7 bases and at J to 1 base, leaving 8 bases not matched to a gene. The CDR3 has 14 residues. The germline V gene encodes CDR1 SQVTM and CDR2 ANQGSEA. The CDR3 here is CSGVDRGLNYGYTF. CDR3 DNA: TGCAGCGGTGTTGACAGGGGACTTAACTATGGCTACACCTTC. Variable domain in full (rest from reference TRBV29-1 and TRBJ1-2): SAVISQKPSRDICQRGTSLTIQCQVDSQVTMMFWYRQQPGQSLTLIATANQGSEATYESGFVIDKFPISRPNLTFSTLTVSNMSPEDSSIYLCSGVDRGLNYGYTFGSGTRLTVV.

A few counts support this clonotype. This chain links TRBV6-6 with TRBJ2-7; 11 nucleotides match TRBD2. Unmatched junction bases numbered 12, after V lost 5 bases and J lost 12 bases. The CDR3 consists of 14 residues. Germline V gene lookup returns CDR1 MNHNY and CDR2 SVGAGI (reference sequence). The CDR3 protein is CASSRVTSGDLGYF. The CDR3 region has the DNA TGTGCCAGCAGTCGAGTGACTAGCGGGGACCTGGGGTACTTC.